Shown below are 5 T cell receptor beta chains from a single sample sequenced in a study of T-cell reconstitution after alpha-beta-depleted transplantation in children. TCRbeta library construction was performed incorporating unique molecular identifiers. Via MiXCR, TCRdb re-called the PCR reads, giving one row per CDR3 protein. The sample consists of around 700,000 distinct CDR3 sequences, roughly 14% of them appearing once. The material sequenced was PBMCs, taken before TCRalphabeta/CD19-depleted stem cell transplant. The receptors originated from a girl between 2 and 10 years old with congenital amegakaryocytic thrombocytopenia, due to receive a stem cell transplant.

A note on this clonotype: A junction end diverges from the germline sequence, so it may reflect a read error. The chain employs TRBV2 and TRBJ2-3, with 7 bases that match TRBD2. The length of the CDR3 is 14 residues. The germline gives CDR1 SNHLY, CDR2 FYNNEI. The CDR3 loop reads CASGGLVQGDTKYF. CDR3 DNA sequence: TGTGCCAGCGGAGGACTAGTGCAGGGAGATACGAAGTATTTT.

In its sample, this clonotype was seen a few times. The chain has TRBV12-3 or TRBV12-4 and TRBJ2-5, with a weak D call TRBD2 (6 bases). V lost 3 bases and J lost 5, with 16 bases in between. The CDR3 runs to 15 residues. CDR3 nucleotide sequence: TGTGCCAGCAGTTTTTGGCGGGATGGGAGGGAGACCCAGTACTTC. It codes for CASSFWRDGRETQYF.

This chain links TRBV12-3 or TRBV12-4 with TRBJ1-2; 7 nucleotides align to TRBD1. V shed 8 bases, J shed 5 bases, and the junction held 5 bases outside the gene matches. The CDR3 contains 12 residues. The chain's CDR3 is CASADRVYGYTF. CDR3 sequence (DNA): TGTGCCAGCGCCGACAGGGTTTATGGCTACACCTTC.

This clonotype has just a few counts. Written as DNA, the CDR3 is TGCGCCAGCAGCTTGGATCCCGCTCTGTCTTTAGCGGGAGGTAATCTGAAAGAGACCCAGTACTTC. Translated: CASSLDPALSLAGGNLKETQYF. V gene TRBV5-1 combines with J gene TRBJ2-5; 10 bases fit TRBD2. This CDR3 is built from 22 residues. The germline gives CDR1 SGHRS, CDR2 YFSETQ. J gave up 3 bases and V 0 bases, and 23 bases lay outside the gene matches.

This clonotype has more than one count but fewer than ten. V usage is TRBV5-1 and J usage is TRBJ1-1, with no clear D. Germline assignment: CDR1 SGHRS and CDR2 YFSETQ. There are 14 residues in the CDR3. V gave up 2 bases and J gave up 2 bases, with 10 bases separating them. The CDR3 protein is CASSLDVANTEAFF. The CDR3 DNA reads TGCGCCAGCAGCTTAGATGTGGCAAACACTGAAGCTTTCTTT.